This TCR beta chain derives from a study of metastatic and nonmetastatic thyroid tumors. Study at large: Samples came from malignant and benign thyroid patients, and repertoires were compared across blood and tumor or nodule tissue. Points from the study as a whole: Reported TCR beta diversity, measured in blood and tumor, was significantly higher for malignant thyroid tumors than for benign nodules.

In the case of this clone: As yet, its antigen is unknown.

Study processing details: Using the CDR3 differences seen across clinicopathological groups, the authors built a distant-metastasis classifier for papillary thyroid cancer, which was meant to discriminate distant-metastatic patients. With MiXCR, TCRdb called clones anew from the PCR reads. Clone size and V and J calls follow TCRdb, not the original study. The sample carries some 8,000 clones, roughly 29% recorded once. Ahead of thyroid surgery, no patient had received treatment of any kind. The CDR3 length is 13 residues. Germline V gene sequence: CDR1 SGHTA, CDR2 FQGNSA. V lost 1 base to trimming and J lost 6 bases, with 9 bases between them.

What was sequenced was tumor tissue. The chain links TRBV7-2 to TRBJ1-2; D gene uncertain. The TCR sequence derives from a female donor with papillary thyroid cancer or a benign thyroid nodule (not recorded which). Some clones in this sample may be carry-over from other donors' samples. This CDR3 reads CASSLVVGDGYTF. CDR3 coding DNA: TGTGCCAGCAGCTTAGTGGTCGGGGATGGCTACACCTTC.